The clone carrying this TCR beta chain was detected only once. Antigen: not known. These data come from a study of T cell repertoires in cytomegalovirus infection. Across the whole study: CMV infection plus the matching HLA type was flagged by public TCR beta signatures. Points from the study as a whole: The ex vivo response was dominated by HLA-C-restricted CMV-specific TCR beta clonotypes. Totalled public TCR beta family frequency picked out people who carried CMV plus the relevant HLA.

Germline-derived CDR1 and CDR2 are DFQATT and SNEGSKA (reference sequence). V was pared by 6 bases and J by 10 bases, with 12 bases between. CDR3 length: 10 residues. One entry per CDR3 protein results from TCRdb running MiXCR on the reads. The sample shows 210,000 or so distinct CDR3 sequences, 6.5% of them seen only once. This receptor was obtained from a human donor in good health (CMV status not recorded). Some clones in this sample may be carry-over from other donors' samples. V is TRBV20-1 and J is TRBJ1-1, with unresolved D. The sequencing sample was made of PBMCs. The chain's CDR3 is CSASSSTAFF. The CDR3 DNA reads as TGCAGTGCCTCGTCTTCTACAGCTTTCTTT.